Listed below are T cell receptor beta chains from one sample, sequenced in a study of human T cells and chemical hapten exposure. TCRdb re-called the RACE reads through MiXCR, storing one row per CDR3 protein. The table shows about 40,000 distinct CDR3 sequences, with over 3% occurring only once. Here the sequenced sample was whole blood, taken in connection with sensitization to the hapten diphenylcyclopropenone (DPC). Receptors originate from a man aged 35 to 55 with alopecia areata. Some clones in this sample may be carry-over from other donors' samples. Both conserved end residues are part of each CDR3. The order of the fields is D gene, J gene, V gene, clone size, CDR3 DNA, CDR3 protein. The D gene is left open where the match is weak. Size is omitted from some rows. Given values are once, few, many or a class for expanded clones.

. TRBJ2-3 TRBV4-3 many TGCGCCAGCAGCCAAGATCTAGGGACAGATACGCAGTATTTT CASSQDLGTDTQYF
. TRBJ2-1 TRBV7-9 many TGTGCCAGCAGCTTAGGAGCGATCCACAATGAGCAGTTCTTC CASSLGAIHNEQFF
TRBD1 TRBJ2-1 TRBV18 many TGTGCCAGCTCACCGGCCAGGGGGCTTTACGATGAGCAGTTCTTC CASSPARGLYDEQFF
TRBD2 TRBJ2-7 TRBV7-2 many TGTGCCAGCAGCCCCTTAGCGGGAGCGGGGGAGCAGTACTTC CASSPLAGAGEQYF
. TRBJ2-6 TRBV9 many TGTGCCAGCGCTACGTCTGGGGCCAACGTCCTGACTTTC CASATSGANVLTF
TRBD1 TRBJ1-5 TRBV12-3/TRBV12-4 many TGTGCCAGCAGTTTGGTACAGGGGAATCAGCCCCAGCATTTT CASSLVQGNQPQHF
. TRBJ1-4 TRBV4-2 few TGTGCCAGCAGCCAAGTAGACAGTGTGGGGGAACTGTTTTTT CASSQVDSVGELFF
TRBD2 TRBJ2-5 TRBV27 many TGTGCCAGCAGTCCACGGACTAGCGGAGCGAATGTGGAGACCCAGTACTTC CASSPRTSGANVETQYF
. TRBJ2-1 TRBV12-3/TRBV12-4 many TGTGCCAGCAGTTTAAACCAAGCCGCCTACAATGAGCAGTTCTTC CASSLNQAAYNEQFF
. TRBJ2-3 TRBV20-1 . TGCAGTGCTAGTTTGGGAGCGGGTAGCACAGATACGCAGTATTTT CSASLGAGSTDTQYF
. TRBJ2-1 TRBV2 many TGTGCCAGCACCCAGGGATACAATGAGCAGTTCTTC CASTQGYNEQFF
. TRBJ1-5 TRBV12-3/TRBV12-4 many TGTGCCAGCAGTCCCAACGGTGACTTCTATCAGCCCCAGCATTTT CASSPNGDFYQPQHF
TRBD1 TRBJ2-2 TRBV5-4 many TGTGCCAGCAGCTCCGCAGGGGGTAACACCGGGGAGCTGTTTTTT CASSSAGGNTGELFF
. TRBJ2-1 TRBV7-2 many TGTGCCAGCAGCTTGTCAGTGGCCTACAATGAGCAGTTCTTC CASSLSVAYNEQFF
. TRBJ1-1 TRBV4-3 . TGCGCCAGCAGCCGAGGTGGTGGGGTGAGCACTGAAGCTTTCTTT CASSRGGGVSTEAFF
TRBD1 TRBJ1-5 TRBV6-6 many TGTGCCAGCAACTCGGACAGGGCTCAGCCCCAGCATTTT CASNSDRAQPQHF
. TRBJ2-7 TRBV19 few TGTGCCAGCAGGGAGGAGGGCGCCTACGAGCAGTACTTC CASREEGAYEQYF
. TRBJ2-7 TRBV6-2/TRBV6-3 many TGTGCCAGCAGGGATACAGGGATCTACGAGCAGTACTTC CASRDTGIYEQYF
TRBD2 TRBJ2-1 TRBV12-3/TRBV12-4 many TGTGCCAGCAGCCCCGGACTAGCGGACAATGAGCAGTTCTTC CASSPGLADNEQFF
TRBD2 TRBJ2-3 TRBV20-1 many TGCAGTGCTAGAGGACTAGCGTCAGATACGCAGTATTTT CSARGLASDTQYF
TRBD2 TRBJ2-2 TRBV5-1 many TGCGCCAGCAGCTCAACTAGCGGGAGAACCGGGGAGCTGTTTTTT CASSSTSGRTGELFF
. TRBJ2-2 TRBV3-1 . TGTGCCAGCAGCCAAGAGGGGTTCCCCACCGGGGAGCTGTTTTTT CASSQEGFPTGELFF
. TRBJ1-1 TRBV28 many TGTGCCAGCAGGCTGGAGGGGAAGAACACTGAAGCTTTCTTT CASRLEGKNTEAFF
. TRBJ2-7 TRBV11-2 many TGTGCCAGCAGCTTAGGGGACTTGAGCGAGCAGTACTTC CASSLGDLSEQYF
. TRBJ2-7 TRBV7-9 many TGTGCCAGCAGCTCCACAGACCTCATGGCCTACGAGCAGTACTTC CASSSTDLMAYEQYF
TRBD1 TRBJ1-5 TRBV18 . TGTGCCAGCTCACCCCGACAGGGAGGGAATCAGCCCCAGCATTTT CASSPRQGGNQPQHF
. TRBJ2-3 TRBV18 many TGTGCCAGCTCACCACAGGGGATTAGCACAGATACGCAGTATTTT CASSPQGISTDTQYF
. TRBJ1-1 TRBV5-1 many TGCGCCAGCAGCCCCGAGTGGTCTTCTGAAGCTTTCTTT CASSPEWSSEAFF
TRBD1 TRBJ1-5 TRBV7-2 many TGTGCCAGCAGCTTAAATTCGGGACAGGGCAATCAGCCCCAGCATTTT CASSLNSGQGNQPQHF
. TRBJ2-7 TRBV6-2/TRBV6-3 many TGTGCCAGCAACCAAGGAGTAGAAGGCTACGAGCAGTACTTC CASNQGVEGYEQYF
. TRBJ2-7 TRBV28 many TGTGCCAGCAGTTTAGTTCAGGGGCCATCGGGCGAGCAGTACTTC CASSLVQGPSGEQYF
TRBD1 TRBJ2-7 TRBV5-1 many TGCGCCAGCAGCTTACAGGGGGACGAGCAGTACTTC CASSLQGDEQYF
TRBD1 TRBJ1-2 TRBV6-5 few TGTGCCAGCAGTTCGACAGGGACGGACTATGGCTACACCTTC CASSSTGTDYGYTF
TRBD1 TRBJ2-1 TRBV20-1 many TGCAGTGCTAGTTTGGCGGACAGGGGGCTCGGGGAGCAGTTCTTC CSASLADRGLGEQFF
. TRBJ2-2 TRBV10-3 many TGTGCCATCAACTCACAGGAGAACACCGGGGAGCTGTTTTTT CAINSQENTGELFF
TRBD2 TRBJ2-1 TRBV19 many TGTGCCAGTAATGGACTAGCGGGAGGGCCAGGGGAGCAGTTCTTC CASNGLAGGPGEQFF
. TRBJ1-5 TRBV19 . TGTGCCAGTAGTATACGGACAGAGAATCAGCCCCAGCATTTT CASSIRTENQPQHF
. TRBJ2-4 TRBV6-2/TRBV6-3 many TGTGCCAGCAGTTACGACTGCCGGGCCTTC CASSYDCRAF
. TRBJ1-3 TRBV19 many TGTGCCAGTAGCAAGGACCGACCCTCTGGAAACACCATATATTTT CASSKDRPSGNTIYF
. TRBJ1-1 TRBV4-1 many TGCGCCAGCAGCCGCGGCGGGGGCTGGAGTACTGAAGCTTTCTTT CASSRGGGWSTEAFF
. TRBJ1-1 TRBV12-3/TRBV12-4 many TGTGCCAGCAACCGCCGGGACATAAACACTGAAGCTTTCTTT CASNRRDINTEAFF
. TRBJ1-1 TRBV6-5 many TGTGCCAGCAAACAGGGTTCGGCGAACACTGAAGCTTTCTTT CASKQGSANTEAFF
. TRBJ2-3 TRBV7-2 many TGTGCCAGCAGCTATGAGCGGAAGTCAGATACGCAGTATTTT CASSYERKSDTQYF
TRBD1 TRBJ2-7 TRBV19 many TGTGCCAGTAGGCCCACAGGGGGCAACGAGCAGTACTTC CASRPTGGNEQYF
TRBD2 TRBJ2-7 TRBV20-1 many TGCAGTGCTAGAGATTCCGGGACTACCTCTTACGAGCAGTACTTC CSARDSGTTSYEQYF
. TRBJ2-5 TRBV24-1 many TGTGCCACCAGTGACCACCGGGGTTTACGAGAGACCCAGTACTTC CATSDHRGLRETQYF
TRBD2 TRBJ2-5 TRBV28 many TGTGCCAGCAGTTTTATTGGGACTATGTCAGAGACCCAGTACTTC CASSFIGTMSETQYF
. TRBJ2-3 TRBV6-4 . TGTGCCAGCAGTTTAACAGGGTCCACAGATACGCAGTATTTT CASSLTGSTDTQYF
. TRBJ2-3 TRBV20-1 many TGCAGTGCTTCGGGGGCCGAGCACACAGATACGCAGTATTTT CSASGAEHTDTQYF
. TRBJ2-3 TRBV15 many TGTGCCACCAGCAGAGACCTAGCGACAGATACGCAGTATTTT CATSRDLATDTQYF